Reported below is one T cell receptor beta chain. The data stem from a study of T cell changes during pregnancy in multiple sclerosis. Clones were read by immunoSEQ multiplex PCR, and TCRdb kept only the in-frame ones, dropping some. The table has under 45,000 clones, 88% seen once. Germline CDR1 reads SQVTM; CDR2 reads ANQGSEA. CDR3 size: 16 residues. The V and J ends lost 1 base and 5 bases, in that order; junction bases with no gene match: 6. This specimen consisted of CD4+ T cells from peripheral blood mononuclear cells, obtained in the second trimester of pregnancy. The sequence came from a female donor with multiple sclerosis, enrolled in a pregnancy study. The rearrangement joins TRBV29-1 to TRBJ2-3; 13 bases are shared with TRBD2. CDR3 protein: CSVEGTSGSGGDTQYF. CDR3 nucleotides: TGCAGCGTTGAAGGGACTAGCGGGAGTGGTGGAGATACGCAGTATTTT.